Following are 14 T cell receptor beta chains from one sample sequenced in a study of graft-versus-host responses after intestinal transplantation (dated by TCRdb to the early 2020s). The protocol used for the library was the immunoSEQ multiplex PCR assay. The source is immuneACCESS, and TCRdb retained only in-frame sequences with V and J called. Part of the clones is not carried over; for the studies checked, unresolved V genes explain less than half of this, and the remainder is unexplained. The sample table holds over 9,000 clones, of which 77% were seen once. The ten most abundant clones make up 20% to 25% of the sample. To isolate intraepithelial and lamina propria lymphocytes from graft specimens, dithiothreitol, EDTA incubations and collagenase D digestion were used. The sample in question was ileum tissue, obtained nearly 480 days after intestinal transplantation. These receptors originate from a human patient who received an intestinal transplant, so some T cells may come from the graft donor.

The chain employs TRBV7-2 and TRBJ1-6; D is ambiguous. Trimming stripped 4 bases from V and 5 bases from J, with 6 bases between. The CDR3 is 13 residues long. Looked up from germline, CDR1 is SGHTA and CDR2 is FQGNSA. The CDR3 loop is CASSSWDNSPLHF. The CDR3 DNA sequence: TGTGCCAGCAGCTCTTGGGATAATTCACCCCTCCACTTT.

The V call is TRBV6-1, the J call TRBJ2-1, with 8 bases aligning to TRBD2. The V segment lost 2 bases and the J segment 0 bases; nucleotides outside the gene matches: 3. Germline V gives CDR1 MNHNS, CDR2 SASEGT. The CDR3 has 16 residues. The DNA for the CDR3 is TGTGCCAGCAGTGAAATCAGCGGGGGCTCCTACAATGAGCAGTTCTTC. Residues: CASSEISGGSYNEQFF.

This rearrangement joins TRBV7-9 to TRBJ2-2; 7 nucleotides align to TRBD1. The CDR3 covers 16 residues. The germline gives CDR1 SEHNR, CDR2 FQNEAQ (reference sequence). The trim removed 5 bases at V and 3 bases at J, leaving 9 bases unmatched. DNA of the CDR3: TGTGCCAGCAGCCTACCTCGGGACAGCTACACCGGGGAGCTGTTTTTT. Protein sequence: CASSLPRDSYTGELFF.

The rearrangement joins TRBV29-1 to TRBJ1-6, with a tentative D call TRBD1 (5 bases). The CDR3 covers 15 residues. Germline values: CDR1 SQVTM, CDR2 ANQGSEA. Trimming removed 5 bases from V and 12 bases from J, with 23 bases in between. This CDR3 is CSVLLPGPQVQPLHF. The CDR3 nucleotides read TGCAGCGTTCTCCTACCGGGACCCCAAGTTCAACCCCTCCACTTT.

The chain uses TRBV5-1 and TRBJ2-3; no reliable D call. The germline gives CDR1 SGHRS, CDR2 YFSETQ. The CDR3 loop spans 16 amino acids. V was clipped by 4 bases and J by 6 bases, with 21 bases between them. The CDR3 sequence: CASSPDTLSVGDTQYF. The CDR3 nucleotides are TGCGCCAGCAGCCCCGATACCCTATCAGTAGGCGATACGCAGTATTTT.

V usage is TRBV13 and J usage is TRBJ1-3; no clear D. This CDR3 spans 16 amino acids. The germline V gene has CDR1 PRHDT and CDR2 FYEKMQ (reference sequence). V gave up 0 bases and J gave up 4 bases, with 13 bases separating them. CDR3 residues: CASSLGRLRGGNTIYF. The CDR3 region has the DNA TGTGCCAGCAGCTTAGGGAGGCTCCGTGGCGGAAACACCATATATTTT. The variable domain in full, with the rest retrieved from reference TRBV13 and TRBJ1-3, is AAGVIQSPRHLIKEKRETATLKCYPIPRHDTVYWYQQGPGQDPQFLISFYEKMQSDKGSIPDRFSAQQFSDYHSELNMSSLELGDSALYFCASSLGRLRGGNTIYFGEGSWLTVV.

V gene TRBV6-5 combines with J gene TRBJ2-2, with TRBD1 identical over 9 bases. The junction had 7 bases not matched to a gene; V was cut back by 6 bases and J by 5 bases. Per germline, CDR1 MNHEY and CDR2 SVGAGI. The CDR3 totals 15 residues. The CDR3 loop reads CASRPTDRGTGELFF. The CDR3 DNA reads as TGTGCCAGCAGACCCACAGACAGGGGGACCGGGGAGCTGTTTTTT.

V and J are TRBV19 and TRBJ1-6, with D possibly being TRBD1 (5 bases). V was trimmed by 5 bases and J by 7 bases, leaving 9 bases between them. The CDR3 is made up of 13 amino acids. Germline V lookup: CDR1 LNHDA, CDR2 SQIVND (reference sequence). The CDR3 loop is CASSPGPNSPLHF. CDR3 DNA sequence: TGTGCCAGTAGTCCGGGGCCCAATTCACCCCTCCACTTT.

This clone was counted a few times. The chain links TRBV5-1 to TRBJ2-1, with TRBD2 as a possible D gene (6 bases). The CDR3 contains 16 residues. Germline-derived CDR1 and CDR2 are SGHRS and YFSETQ. Deletions cut 2 bases from V and 7 bases from J, with 19 bases between. CDR3 sequence (DNA): TGCGCCAGCAGCTTCGAAAGGCGGGGTCTTAAAAATGAGCAGTTCTTC. It is translated as CASSFERRGLKNEQFF.

This clone was counted between two and nine times. CDR3 sequence reads: CASSEAGGGYSNQPQHF. The CDR3 DNA follows: TGTGCCAGCAGTGAAGCGGGAGGGGGTTATAGCAATCAGCCCCAGCATTTT. This chain joins TRBV2 and TRBJ1-5, with D possibly being TRBD1 (6 bases). There are 17 residues in the CDR3. The V end was cut by 0 bases, the J end by 0 bases, with 12 bases between. CDR1 is SNHLY and CDR2 is FYNNEI in the germline V gene.

The CDR3 is CASSRNLASTEAFF. As DNA, the CDR3 is TGTGCCAGCAGCCGAAATCTAGCGAGCACTGAAGCTTTCTTT. The chain is built from TRBV11-3 and TRBJ1-1; D unresolved. V was clipped by 5 bases and J by 4 bases, with 14 bases between them. The CDR3 length is 14 residues. Germline CDR1 is SGHNT and CDR2 is YENEEA.

This clone was seen once. The V gene is TRBV5-5, the J gene TRBJ2-5; D not certain. The J call may be faulty, since TRBJ2-7 better matches the DNA end. Germline loops: CDR1 SGHKS, CDR2 YYEKEE (reference sequence). The CDR3 sequence is 14 residues long. The CDR3 DNA reads as TGTGCCAGCAGCTTGGAAGTCAGGTTGGACGAGCAGTACTTC. Its translation is CASSLEVRLDEQYF.

This clone was found a few times. J is TRBJ2-1 and V is TRBV6-4; 9 bases agree with TRBD2. Germline V lookup: CDR1 MRHNA, CDR2 SNTAGT. With 0 bases clipped from V and 9 bases from J, the junction kept 6 bases outside the gene matches. This CDR3 is built from 15 residues. The CDR3 nucleotides are TGTGCCAGCAGTGACTCGAGGGGACTAGCAAGTGAGCAGTTCTTC. Translation gives CASSDSRGLASEQFF.

Sample share makes this clone hyperexpanded. The V gene is TRBV6-6, the J gene TRBJ1-6, with D perhaps TRBD1 (6 bases). Germline V CDR1 and CDR2: MNHNY, SVGAGI (reference sequence). Trimming left V 2 bases short and J 9 bases short, with 11 bases between. The CDR3 sequence is 14 residues long. The DNA for the CDR3 is TGTGCCAGCAGTTACGGGGACACGGTTTCACCCCTCCACTTT. Translation: CASSYGDTVSPLHF.